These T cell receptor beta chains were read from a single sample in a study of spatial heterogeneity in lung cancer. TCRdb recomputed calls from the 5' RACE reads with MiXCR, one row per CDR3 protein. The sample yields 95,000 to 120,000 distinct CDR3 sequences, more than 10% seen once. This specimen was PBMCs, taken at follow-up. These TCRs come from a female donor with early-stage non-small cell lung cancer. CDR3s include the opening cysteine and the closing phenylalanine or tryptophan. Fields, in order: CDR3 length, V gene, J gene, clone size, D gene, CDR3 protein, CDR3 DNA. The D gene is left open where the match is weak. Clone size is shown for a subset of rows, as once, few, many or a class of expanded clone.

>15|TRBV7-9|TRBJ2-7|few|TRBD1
CASSSLRGPNYEQYF
TGTGCCAGCAGCTCTTTGAGGGGGCCTAACTACGAGCAGTACTTC
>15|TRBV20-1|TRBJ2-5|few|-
CSATSSKDSLETQYF
TGCAGTGCCACCTCTTCCAAGGACTCATTGGAGACCCAGTACTTC
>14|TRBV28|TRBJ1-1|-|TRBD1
CASATGAVFTEAFF
TGTGCCAGCGCGACAGGGGCGGTATTCACTGAAGCTTTCTTT
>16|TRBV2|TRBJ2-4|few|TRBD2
CASSTSGSLAKNIQYF
TGTGCCAGCAGCACTAGCGGGAGTTTGGCCAAAAACATTCAGTACTTC
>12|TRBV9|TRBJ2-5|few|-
CASSGLDQTQYF
TGTGCCAGCAGCGGACTAGACCAGACCCAGTACTTC
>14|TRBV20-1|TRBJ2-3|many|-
CSATRQELTDTQYF
TGCAGTGCCACCCGGCAGGAACTCACAGATACGCAGTATTTT
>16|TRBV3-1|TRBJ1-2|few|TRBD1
CASSPQRGQGRYGYTF
TGTGCCAGCAGCCCGCAGAGGGGGCAGGGAAGGTATGGCTACACCTTC
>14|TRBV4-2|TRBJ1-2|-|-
CASSQDLMGRGYTF
TGTGCCAGCAGCCAAGATTTAATGGGGAGAGGCTACACCTTC
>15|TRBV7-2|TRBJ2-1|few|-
CASSLASYSHNEQFF
TGTGCCAGCAGCTTGGCTAGTTATTCACACAATGAGCAGTTCTTC
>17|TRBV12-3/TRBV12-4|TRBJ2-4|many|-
CASSRDSGRPSKNIQYF
TGTGCCAGCAGTCGTGATAGCGGCCGTCCTTCCAAAAACATTCAGTACTTC
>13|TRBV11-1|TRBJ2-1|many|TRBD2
CASSQTSRWEQFF
TGTGCCAGCAGCCAGACTAGCAGGTGGGAGCAGTTCTTC
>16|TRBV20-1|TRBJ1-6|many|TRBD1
CSARDLRGTANSPLHF
TGCAGTGCTAGAGATTTGCGGGGGACAGCCAATTCACCCCTCCACTTT
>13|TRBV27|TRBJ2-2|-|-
CASSRWDTGELFF
TGTGCCAGCAGCAGGTGGGACACCGGGGAGCTGTTTTTT
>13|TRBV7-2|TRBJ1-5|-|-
CASSFRHDRPQHF
TGTGCCAGCAGCTTCAGACATGATCGGCCCCAGCATTTT
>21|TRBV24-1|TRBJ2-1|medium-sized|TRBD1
CATSDFKGQGSRPGPLGRQFF
TGTGCCACCAGTGATTTTAAGGGACAGGGGTCACGACCGGGACCCCTAGGCAGGCAGTTCTTC
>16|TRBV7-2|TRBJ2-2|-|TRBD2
CASSRLAPTVTGELFF
TGTGCCAGCAGCCGACTAGCTCCGACGGTCACCGGGGAGCTGTTTTTT
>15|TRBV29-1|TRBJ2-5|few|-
CSVEYSAGARETQYF
TGCAGCGTTGAGTATTCCGCAGGGGCGAGGGAGACCCAGTACTTC
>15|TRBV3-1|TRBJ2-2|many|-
CASSQDPWNTGELFF
TGTGCCAGCAGCCAAGACCCTTGGAACACCGGGGAGCTGTTTTTT
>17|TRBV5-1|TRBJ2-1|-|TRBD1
CASSFPPPGQGYNEQFF
TGCGCCAGCAGCTTCCCTCCCCCGGGACAGGGATACAATGAGCAGTTCTTC
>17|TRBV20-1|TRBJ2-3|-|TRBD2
CSALGLAGGPSTDTQYF
TGCAGTGCTCTTGGGCTAGCGGGAGGGCCTAGCACAGATACGCAGTATTTT
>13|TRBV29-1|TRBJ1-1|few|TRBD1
CSGEQGDETEAFF
TGCAGCGGGGAACAGGGGGATGAGACTGAAGCTTTCTTT
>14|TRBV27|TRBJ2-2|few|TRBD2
CASSQLANFGELFF
TGTGCCAGCAGTCAACTAGCGAATTTCGGGGAGCTGTTTTTT
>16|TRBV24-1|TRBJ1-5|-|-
CATRGGFLPSNQPQHF
TGTGCCACCAGAGGAGGGTTTTTACCTAGCAATCAGCCCCAGCATTTT
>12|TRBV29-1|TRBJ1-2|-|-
CSVGAQDYGYTF
TGCAGCGTGGGTGCTCAGGACTATGGCTACACCTTC
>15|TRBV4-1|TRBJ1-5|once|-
CASSQDWPGSQPQHF
TGCGCCAGCAGCCAAGATTGGCCAGGGAGTCAGCCCCAGCATTTT
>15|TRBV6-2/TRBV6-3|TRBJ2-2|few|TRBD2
CASSTWTSGSGELFF
TGTGCCAGCAGTACATGGACTAGCGGGAGTGGGGAGCTGTTTTTT
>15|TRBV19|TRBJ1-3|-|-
CASSISLLSYSTIYF
TGTGCCAGTAGTATTAGCCTACTCTCTTATAGCACCATATATTTT
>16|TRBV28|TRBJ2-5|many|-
CASSFRGGSYQETQYF
TGTGCCAGCAGTTTTCGTGGGGGCAGTTACCAAGAGACCCAGTACTTC
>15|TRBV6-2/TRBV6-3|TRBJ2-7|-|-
CASSYEGLTLHEQYF
TGTGCCAGCAGTTACGAGGGACTGACGCTGCACGAGCAGTACTTC
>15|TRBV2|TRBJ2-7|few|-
CASDILGGGSSEQYF
TGTGCCAGCGATATACTTGGCGGAGGATCGAGCGAGCAGTACTTC
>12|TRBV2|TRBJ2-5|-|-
CASSVPLETQYF
TGTGCCAGCAGTGTCCCCTTGGAGACCCAGTACTTC
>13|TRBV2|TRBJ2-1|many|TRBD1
CASSSDRHNEQFF
TGTGCCAGCAGTTCGGACAGGCACAATGAGCAGTTCTTC
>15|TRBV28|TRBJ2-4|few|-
CASSWEGAAKNIQYF
TGTGCCAGCAGTTGGGAAGGGGCTGCCAAAAACATTCAGTACTTC
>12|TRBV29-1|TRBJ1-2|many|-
CSVERRNYGYTF
TGCAGCGTTGAAAGGCGGAACTATGGCTACACCTTC
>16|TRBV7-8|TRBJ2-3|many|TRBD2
CASSRLSGGLTDTQYF
TGTGCCAGCAGCAGACTTAGCGGGGGGCTCACAGATACGCAGTATTTT
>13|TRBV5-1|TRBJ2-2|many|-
CASSRTASRELFF
TGCGCCAGCAGCAGGACAGCGTCCAGGGAGCTGTTTTTT
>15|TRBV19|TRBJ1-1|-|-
CASSIMGEGNTEAFF
TGTGCCAGTAGTATAATGGGGGAAGGGAACACTGAAGCTTTCTTT
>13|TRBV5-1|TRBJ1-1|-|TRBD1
CASSLGQGGEAFF
TGCGCCAGCAGCTTAGGACAGGGCGGTGAAGCTTTCTTT
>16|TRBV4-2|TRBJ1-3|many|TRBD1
CASSQVDREFGNTIYF
TGTGCCAGCAGCCAAGTGGACAGGGAATTTGGAAACACCATATATTTT
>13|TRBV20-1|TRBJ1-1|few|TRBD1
CSLTGGANTEAFF
TGCAGTTTGACAGGGGGCGCGAACACTGAAGCTTTCTTT
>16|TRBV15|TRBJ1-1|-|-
CATSRDRGGRNTEAFF
TGTGCCACCAGCAGAGATCGTGGGGGGCGCAACACTGAAGCTTTCTTT
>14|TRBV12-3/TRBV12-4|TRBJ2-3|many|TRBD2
CASSFPERGDTQYF
TGTGCCAGCAGTTTCCCTGAGCGGGGAGATACGCAGTATTTT
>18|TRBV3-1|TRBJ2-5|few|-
CASSHGRITGGVQETQYF
TGTGCCAGCAGCCATGGTAGAATTACCGGCGGGGTCCAAGAGACCCAGTACTTC
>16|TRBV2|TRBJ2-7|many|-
CASTSEEAASGLQQYF
TGTGCCAGCACCAGTGAAGAAGCGGCCTCGGGGCTACAGCAGTACTTC
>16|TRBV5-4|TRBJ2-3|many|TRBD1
CASRPSRDRLSDTQYF
TGTGCCAGCAGACCTAGCCGGGACAGGTTGTCAGATACGCAGTATTTT
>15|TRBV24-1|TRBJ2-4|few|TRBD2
CATSASSGYKNIQYF
TGTGCCACCAGTGCGAGTAGCGGGTACAAAAACATTCAGTACTTC
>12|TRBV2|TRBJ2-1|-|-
CASSASRGGQFF
TGTGCCAGCAGCGCATCAAGGGGCGGGCAGTTCTTC
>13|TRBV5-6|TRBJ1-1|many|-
CASSRTWHTEAFF
TGTGCCAGCAGCCGCACTTGGCACACTGAAGCTTTCTTT
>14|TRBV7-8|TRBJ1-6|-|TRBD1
CASSWGQGTAALHF
TGTGCCAGCAGCTGGGGACAGGGGACTGCTGCCCTCCACTTT
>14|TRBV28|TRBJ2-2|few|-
CAIRGRSNTGELFF
TGTGCCATCCGGGGAAGGTCGAACACCGGGGAGCTGTTTTTT
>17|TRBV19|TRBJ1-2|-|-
CASSHRGGQGANYGYTF
TGTGCCAGTAGTCATCGGGGGGGCCAGGGCGCTAACTATGGCTACACCTTC
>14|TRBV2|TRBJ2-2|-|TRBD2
CASRLAGPTGELFF
TGTGCCAGCAGACTAGCGGGGCCTACCGGGGAGCTGTTTTTT